A single sample gave rise to the 17 T cell receptor beta chains below, sequenced in a study of T cell responses to AZD1222 COVID-19 vaccine. The repertoire was sequenced with immunoSEQ multiplex PCR; TCRdb's copy has only in-frame clones and lacks some. The table records tens of thousands of clones, 90% of them present only once. This specimen consisted of peripheral blood, obtained 28 days after the second AZD1222 dose. Source of these receptors: an adult who received the AZD1222 COVID-19 vaccine.

DNA for the CDR3: TGTGCCAGTTGCACAGGCTCCTATAATTCACCCCTCCACTTT. Translation gives CASCTGSYNSPLHF. V and J are TRBV6-5 and TRBJ1-6; D possibly corresponds to TRBD1 (5 bases). V was cut by 9 bases and J by 0 bases, with 9 bases left in between. The CDR3 is 14 amino acids. Per germline, CDR1 MNHEY and CDR2 SVGAGI.

The V call is TRBV4-3, the J call TRBJ1-5, with a weak D call TRBD1 (5 bases). Deletions cut 3 bases from V and 5 bases from J, with 11 bases between. The CDR3 length is 14 residues. The germline CDR1 and CDR2 sequences are LGHNA and YSLEER. The CDR3 nucleotides are TGCGCCAGCAGCCAGCAAGAGGGGTATCAGCCCCAGCATTTT. This translates into CASSQQEGYQPQHF.

J is TRBJ1-6 and V is TRBV19; no firm D call. The CDR3 sequence is 15 residues long. V was shortened by 6 bases and J by 5 bases, with 14 bases between the two germline ends. Germline V gene data show CDR1 as LNHDA and CDR2 as SQIVND (reference sequence). This chain's CDR3 is CASRQNRANNSPLHF. The CDR3, as DNA: TGTGCCAGTAGGCAAAACCGGGCGAATAATTCACCCCTCCACTTT.

This clone has only one observation. The rearrangement uses TRBV7-2 and TRBJ2-1, with D maybe TRBD2 (5 bases). Between the trimmed V and J ends, which lost 0 bases and 2 bases, there was a span of 8 bases. Germline loops: CDR1 SGHTA, CDR2 FQGNSA. This CDR3 contains 15 residues. CDR3 residues: CASSLALGTYNEQFF. The CDR3 DNA is TGTGCCAGCAGCTTAGCGCTCGGGACCTACAATGAGCAGTTCTTC.

This chain links TRBV11-2 with TRBJ1-3; the D is unclear. This CDR3 spans 14 amino acids. CDR1 is SGHAT, CDR2 FQNNGV, per germline. V lost 3 bases to trimming and J lost 2 bases, with 8 bases between them. DNA of the CDR3: TGTGCCAGCAGCTTCTTATGGACTGGAAACACCATATATTTT. It codes for CASSFLWTGNTIYF.

This clone was seen just once. The V and J genes are TRBV3-1 (or the pseudogene TRBV3-2) and TRBJ1-2; 12 bases fit TRBD1. V trimming: 3 bases; J trimming: 4 bases; junction bases outside the gene matches: 6. This CDR3 comprises 16 residues. CDR1 and CDR2 from the germline V gene are LGHDT and YNNKEL (reference sequence). CDR3 nucleotides: TGTGCCAGCAGCCAGGAACGGGACAGGGGGCTCTATGGCTACACCTTC. This codes for CASSQERDRGLYGYTF.

The sample holds a few counts of this clone. This chain links TRBV1 with TRBJ2-3. TRBV1 is labeled a pseudogene. The CDR3 consists of 14 residues. The chain's CDR3 is CTSSGTLYGDTQYF. DNA of the CDR3: TGCACCAGCAGCGGGACGCTATACGGAGATACGCAGTATTTT.

The V call is TRBV13, the J call TRBJ2-2; D uncertain. The germline V and J ends were trimmed by 4 bases and 5 bases, with 14 bases remaining between them. The CDR3 has 15 residues. Germline CDR1 PRHDT, CDR2 FYEKMQ (reference sequence). The CDR3 coding sequence is TGTGCCAGCAGCTCGGCGTCGGTCGGGACCGGGGAGCTGTTTTTT. Translation: CASSSASVGTGELFF.

The V gene is TRBV6-2 or TRBV6-3, the J gene TRBJ2-7; unclear D gene. V was clipped by 2 bases and J by 4 bases, with 24 bases between them. Germline V gene sequence: CDR1 MNHEY, CDR2 SVGEGT. The CDR3 runs to 18 residues. CDR3 in DNA: TGTGCCAGCAGTTACCTACGTAAGGCGCTAAACCCAAGGTACGAGCAGTACTTC. Residues: CASSYLRKALNPRYEQYF.

V is TRBV5-4 and J is TRBJ2-3; D gene uncertain. Trimming removed 6 bases from V and 4 bases from J, with 15 bases in between. CDR3 length equals 14 residues. Germline V lookup: CDR1 SGHNT, CDR2 YYREEE (reference sequence). CDR3 coding DNA: TGTGCCAGCACCCGGGTAGGGTCTCCAGATACGCAGTATTTT. Its translation is CASTRVGSPDTQYF.

The J gene is TRBJ2-2, the V gene TRBV6-8, with D unresolved. Germline loops: CDR1 MNHGY, CDR2 SAAAGT. Trimming took 6 bases from V and 3 from J, leaving 8 bases between them. This CDR3 has 13 residues. Here the CDR3 reads CASRNSYTGELFF. CDR3 sequence (DNA): TGTGCCAGCAGAAACAGCTACACCGGGGAGCTGTTTTTT.

This sequence joins TRBV6-5 and TRBJ1-5; D not certain. Germline loops: CDR1 MNHEY, CDR2 SVGAGI. The V and J ends lost 4 bases and 2 bases respectively, with 12 bases between them. The CDR3 has 15 residues. The CDR3 loop reads CASSSKVIGNQPQHF. CDR3 DNA sequence: TGTGCCAGCAGTTCCAAGGTAATCGGCAATCAGCCCCAGCATTTT.

The chain employs TRBV5-4 and TRBJ2-7; TRBD1 matches at 8 bases. The CDR3 is 16 residues long. In germline, CDR1 is SGHNT, CDR2 YYREEE (reference sequence). Trimming removed 4 bases from V and 4 bases from J; junction bases left unmatched: 13. CDR3 amino acids: CASSPRPGGAGYEQYF. Written as DNA, the CDR3 is TGTGCCAGCAGCCCGCGCCCAGGGGGCGCAGGGTACGAGCAGTACTTC.

V and J are TRBV11-2 and TRBJ2-5, with D possibly TRBD2 on 6 matching bases. The V end was cut by 3 bases, the J end by 2 bases, with 7 bases between. The germline CDR1 and CDR2 sequences are SGHAT and FQNNGV. The CDR3 spans 13 residues. CDR3 DNA: TGTGCCAGCAGCTTGGGGGGTCAAGAGACCCAGTACTTC. This sequence encodes CASSLGGQETQYF.

V is TRBV7-8 and J is TRBJ1-5; 9 nucleotides match TRBD1. Germline trimming cut 3 bases from V and 7 bases from J; bases unmatched to any gene: 7. The length of the CDR3 is 15 residues. Per germline, CDR1 SGHVS and CDR2 FQNEAQ. Here the CDR3 DNA reads TGTGCCAGCAGCTTGACCGGGACAGGGTACCAGCCCCAGCATTTT. Its translation is CASSLTGTGYQPQHF.

The J gene is TRBJ1-1, the V gene TRBV3-1 (or the pseudogene TRBV3-2); D remains ambiguous. The CDR3 has 13 residues. V was cut by 4 bases and J by 4 bases, with 10 bases left in between. Per the germline V gene, CDR1 is LGHDT and CDR2 is YNNKEL (reference sequence). CDR3 sequence (DNA): TGTGCCAGCAGCCCATCCCACTCCACTGAAGCTTTCTTT. It codes for CASSPSHSTEAFF.

The J gene is TRBJ1-3, the V gene TRBV7-8; no clear D. CDR1 and CDR2 (germline): SGHVS, FQNEAQ. V dropped 5 bases and J dropped 2 bases, with 13 bases sitting between them. This CDR3 spans 15 amino acids. The CDR3 region is CASSPGRFAGNTIYF. The CDR3 nucleotides read TGTGCCAGCAGCCCCGGACGCTTCGCTGGAAACACCATATATTTT.